Below, one T cell receptor beta chain is given with its context. Its antigen is unidentified. UMI-tagged TRB cDNA libraries were built via 5' RACE. TCRdb re-called the 5' RACE reads and shows each CDR3 protein once, DNA omitted. The table gives about 38,000 distinct CDR3 sequences; the top ten clones make up roughly 15% of it. Per the germline V gene, CDR1 is MNHEY and CDR2 is SVGEGT. The CDR3 loop spans 16 amino acids. The sample belongs to a study of CXCR3-negative and CXCR3-positive naive CD8 T cells. Study summary: Sequencing yielded approximately 150 million TRB reads, roughly 1.5 +/- 0.3 million per library.

Findings of the study overall: Memory cells differed in TRBV-TRBJ usage, but naive CXCR3-negative and CXCR3-positive cells had similar usage. Both naive subsets showed comparably high diversity, and memory CD8+ cells showed much lower diversity. Cryopreservation partially lowered CXCR3 expression, so most assays used fresh PBMCs.

Source material: memory CD8+ T cells from blood. The receptor's source is a human donor in good health. Some clones in this sample may be carry-over from other donors' samples. The chain links TRBV6-2 or TRBV6-3 to TRBJ2-1; TCRdb proposes TRBD1, but this gene call is untestable without DNA. The CDR3 sequence: CASRPPGTDETNEQFF.